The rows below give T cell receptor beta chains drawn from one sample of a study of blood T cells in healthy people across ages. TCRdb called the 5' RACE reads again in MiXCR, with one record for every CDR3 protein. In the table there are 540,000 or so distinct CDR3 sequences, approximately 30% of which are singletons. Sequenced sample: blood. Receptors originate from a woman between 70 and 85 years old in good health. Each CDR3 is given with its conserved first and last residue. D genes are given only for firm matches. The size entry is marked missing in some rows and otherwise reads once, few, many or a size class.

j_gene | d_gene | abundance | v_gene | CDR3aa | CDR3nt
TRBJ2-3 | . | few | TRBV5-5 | CASSPSAYTDTQYF | TGTGCCAGCTCCCCCTCGGCATACACAGATACGCAGTATTTT
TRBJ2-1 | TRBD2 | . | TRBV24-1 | CATSDGTSGRYNEQFF | TGTGCCACCAGTGATGGGACTAGCGGGCGTTACAATGAGCAGTTCTTC
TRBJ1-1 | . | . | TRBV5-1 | CASSLGGGWNTEAFF | TGCGCCAGCAGCTTGGGCGGCGGTTGGAACACTGAAGCTTTCTTT
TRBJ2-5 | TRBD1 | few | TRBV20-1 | CSARDGARQGFLETQYF | TGCAGTGCTAGAGATGGGGCTAGACAGGGATTTCTGGAGACCCAGTACTTC
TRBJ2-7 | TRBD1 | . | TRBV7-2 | CASSLERTGKTYEQYF | TGTGCCAGCAGCTTAGAGAGGACAGGGAAGACCTACGAGCAGTACTTC
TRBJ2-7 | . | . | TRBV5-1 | CASSLNWWVYEQYF | TGCGCCAGCAGCTTGAACTGGTGGGTGTACGAGCAGTACTTC
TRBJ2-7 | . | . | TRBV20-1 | CSARDPQGGNYEQYF | TGCAGTGCTAGAGATCCGCAGGGTGGGAACTACGAGCAGTACTTC
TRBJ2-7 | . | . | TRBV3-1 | CASSQEGQIRSYEQYF | TGTGCCAGCAGCCAAGAAGGGCAGATCAGGAGCTACGAGCAGTACTTC
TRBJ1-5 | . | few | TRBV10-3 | CAISDREVGGNQPQHF | TGTGCCATCAGTGACAGGGAGGTTGGTGGCAATCAGCCCCAGCATTTT
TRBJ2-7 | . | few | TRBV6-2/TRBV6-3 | CASSSGTGAPYEQYF | TGTGCCAGCAGTTCCGGGACTGGGGCCCCCTACGAGCAGTACTTC
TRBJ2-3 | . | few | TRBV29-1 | CSVVWVVDTQYF | TGCAGCGTTGTGTGGGTAGTAGATACGCAGTATTTT
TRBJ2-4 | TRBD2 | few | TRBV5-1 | CASSLPSGEGWAKNIQYF | TGCGCCAGCAGCTTGCCGTCGGGGGAGGGTTGGGCCAAAAACATTCAGTACTTC
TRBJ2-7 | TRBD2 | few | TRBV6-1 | CASSRTSDYEQYF | TGTGCCAGCAGTCGGACTAGCGACTACGAGCAGTACTTC
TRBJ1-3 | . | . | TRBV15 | CATSASIGSGNTIYF | TGTGCCACCAGCGCCTCGATTGGCTCTGGAAACACCATATATTTT
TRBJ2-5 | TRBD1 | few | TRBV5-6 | CASSLQGDSIQETQYF | TGTGCCAGCAGCTTGCAAGGGGACAGCATACAAGAGACCCAGTACTTC
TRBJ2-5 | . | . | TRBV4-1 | CASSHGLVSFF | TGCGCCAGCAGCCATGGCCTAGTGTCGTTCTTC
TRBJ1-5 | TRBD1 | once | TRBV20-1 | CSATTGLGNQPQHF | TGCAGTGCCACGACAGGGCTGGGCAATCAGCCCCAGCATTTT
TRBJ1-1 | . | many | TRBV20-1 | CSAFRENTEAFF | TGCAGTGCGTTTCGGGAGAACACTGAAGCTTTCTTT
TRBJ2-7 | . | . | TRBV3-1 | CASSPHRNEQYF | TGTGCCAGCAGCCCCCATAGGAACGAGCAGTACTTC
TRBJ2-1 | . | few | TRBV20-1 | CSALRPSPGDEQFF | TGCAGTGCCCTTAGGCCCTCTCCCGGCGATGAGCAGTTCTTC
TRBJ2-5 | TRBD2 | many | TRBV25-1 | CASSGGGGLDLLETQYF | TGTGCCAGCAGTGGGGGGGGGGGACTAGACCTACTGGAGACCCAGTACTTC
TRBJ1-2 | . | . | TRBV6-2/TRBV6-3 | CASSYTPTELGYTF | TGTGCCAGCAGTTACACTCCGACAGAGCTTGGCTACACCTTC
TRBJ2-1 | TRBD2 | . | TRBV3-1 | CASSQGTSGGEQFF | TGTGCCAGCAGCCAAGGGACTAGCGGGGGGGAGCAGTTCTTC
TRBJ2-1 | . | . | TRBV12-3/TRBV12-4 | CASVSENEQFF | TGTGCCAGCGTATCGGAGAATGAGCAGTTCTTC
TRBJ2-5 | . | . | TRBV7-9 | CDSSYAETQYF | TGTGACAGCAGTTATGCGGAGACCCAGTACTTC
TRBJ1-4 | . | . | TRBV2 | CASKIFGTNEKLFF | TGTGCCAGCAAGATATTCGGAACTAATGAAAAACTGTTTTTT
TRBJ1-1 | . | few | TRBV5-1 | CASSLAKSNTEAFF | TGCGCCAGCAGCTTAGCCAAGTCGAACACTGAAGCTTTCTTT
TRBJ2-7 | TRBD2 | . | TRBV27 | CASSWSTGTNYEQYF | TGTGCCAGCAGTTGGTCAACCGGGACTAACTACGAGCAGTACTTC
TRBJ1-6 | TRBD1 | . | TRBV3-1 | CASSRGQGGTPLHF | TGTGCCAGCAGCCGGGGACAGGGCGGGACACCCCTCCACTTT
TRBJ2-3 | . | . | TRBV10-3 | CAISESGPTDTQYF | TGTGCCATCAGTGAGTCGGGACCCACAGATACGCAGTATTTT
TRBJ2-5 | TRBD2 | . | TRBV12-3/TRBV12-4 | CASSRPGLEETQYF | TGTGCCAGCAGTCGCCCGGGACTAGAAGAGACCCAGTACTTC
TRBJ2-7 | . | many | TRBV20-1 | CSARDPQSSYEQYF | TGCAGTGCTAGAGATCCGCAGAGCTCCTACGAGCAGTACTTC
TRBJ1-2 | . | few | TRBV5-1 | CASRSTTNYGYTF | TGCGCCAGCAGGTCCACAACAAACTATGGCTACACCTTC
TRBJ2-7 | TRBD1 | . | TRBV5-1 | CASSLVGTGISYEQYF | TGCGCCAGCAGCTTAGTCGGGACAGGGATATCCTACGAGCAGTACTTC
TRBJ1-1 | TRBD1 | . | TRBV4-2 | CASSLGDRSDTEAFF | TGTGCCAGCAGCCTGGGGGACAGGTCCGACACTGAAGCTTTCTTT
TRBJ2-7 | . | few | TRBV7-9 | CASSLVPQTEEQYF | TGTGCCAGCAGCTTAGTGCCCCAGACGGAAGAGCAGTACTTC
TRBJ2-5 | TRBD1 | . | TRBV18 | CASSPAQGAEETQYF | TGTGCCAGCTCACCCGCACAGGGGGCTGAAGAGACCCAGTACTTC
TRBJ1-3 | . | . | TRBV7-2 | CASSPIRGFNSGNTIYF | TGTGCCAGCAGCCCAATAAGGGGATTTAACTCTGGAAACACCATATATTTT
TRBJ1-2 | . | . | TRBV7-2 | CASSAHSTNYGYTF | TGTGCCAGCAGCGCCCATTCGACTAACTATGGCTACACCTTC
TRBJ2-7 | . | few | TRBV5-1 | CASSDGSYEQYF | TGCGCCAGCAGCGACGGATCCTACGAGCAGTACTTC
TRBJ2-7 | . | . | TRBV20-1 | CSARDQSYEQYF | TGCAGTGCTAGAGATCAATCCTACGAGCAGTACTTC
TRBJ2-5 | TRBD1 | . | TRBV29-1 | CSVDTWDRGKATQYF | TGCAGCGTTGATACTTGGGACAGGGGAAAGGCGACCCAGTACTTC
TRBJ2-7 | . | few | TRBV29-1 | CSAIRQNEQYF | TGCAGCGCCATTCGACAGAACGAGCAGTACTTC
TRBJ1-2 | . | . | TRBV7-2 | CASSLRALDYGYTF | TGTGCCAGCAGCCTTAGAGCGTTGGACTATGGCTACACCTTC
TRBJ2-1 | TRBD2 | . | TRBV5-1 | CASSLVLAGGPIF | TGCGCCAGCAGCTTGGTACTAGCGGGGGGGCCCATCTTC
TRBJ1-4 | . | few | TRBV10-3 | CAISRTGPTNEKLFF | TGTGCCATCAGCCGAACAGGGCCAACTAATGAAAAACTGTTTTTT
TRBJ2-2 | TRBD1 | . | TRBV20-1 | CSARDPRTGNTGELFF | TGCAGTGCTAGAGATCCCCGGACAGGAAACACCGGGGAGCTGTTTTTT
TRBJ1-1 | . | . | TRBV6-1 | CASSAHRVGNTEAFF | TGTGCCAGCAGTGCGCACCGCGTCGGAAACACTGAAGCTTTCTTT
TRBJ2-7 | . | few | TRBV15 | CATSRGAQPSYF | TGTGCCACCAGCAGAGGAGCGCAGCCTTCGTACTTC
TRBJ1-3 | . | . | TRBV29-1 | CSVRDGAGNTIYF | TGCAGCGTCCGGGACGGAGCTGGAAACACCATATATTTT
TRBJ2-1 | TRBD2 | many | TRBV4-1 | CASRQSDMGLASYNEQFF | TGCGCCAGTCGACAGAGCGATATGGGACTAGCGTCCTACAATGAGCAGTTCTTC
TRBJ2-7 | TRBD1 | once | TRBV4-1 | CASSQDQSQGDEQYF | TGCGCCAGCAGCCAAGATCAGAGCCAGGGGGACGAGCAGTACTTC
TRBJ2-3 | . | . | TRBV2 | CASSGVLDTQYF | TGTGCCAGCAGCGGCGTTCTTGATACGCAGTATTTT
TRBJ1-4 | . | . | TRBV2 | CASSSESGVEKLFF | TGTGCCAGCAGCTCGGAGTCAGGGGTTGAAAAACTGTTTTTT
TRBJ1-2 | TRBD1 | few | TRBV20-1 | CSAQDRSLNIGYTF | TGCAGTGCGCAGGACAGGTCGTTAAATATTGGCTACACCTTC
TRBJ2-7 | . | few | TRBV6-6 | CASRHGGDGSYEQYF | TGTGCCAGCAGGCACGGCGGGGACGGGTCCTACGAGCAGTACTTC
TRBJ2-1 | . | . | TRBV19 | CASSRFQGFTGNEQFF | TGTGCCAGTAGTCGGTTCCAGGGATTTACGGGCAATGAGCAGTTCTTC